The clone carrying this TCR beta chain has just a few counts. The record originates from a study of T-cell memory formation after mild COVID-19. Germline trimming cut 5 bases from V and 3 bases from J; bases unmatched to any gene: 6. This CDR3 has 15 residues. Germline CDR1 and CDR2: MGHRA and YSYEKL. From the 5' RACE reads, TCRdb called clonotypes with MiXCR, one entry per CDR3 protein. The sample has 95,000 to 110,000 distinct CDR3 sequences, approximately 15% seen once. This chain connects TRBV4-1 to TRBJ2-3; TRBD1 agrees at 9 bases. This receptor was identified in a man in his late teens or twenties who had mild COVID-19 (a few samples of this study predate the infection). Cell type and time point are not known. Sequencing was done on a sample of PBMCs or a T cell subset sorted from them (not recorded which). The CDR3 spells CASSGDREGTDTQYF. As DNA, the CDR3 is TGCGCCAGCAGCGGGGACAGGGAGGGAACAGATACGCAGTATTTT.